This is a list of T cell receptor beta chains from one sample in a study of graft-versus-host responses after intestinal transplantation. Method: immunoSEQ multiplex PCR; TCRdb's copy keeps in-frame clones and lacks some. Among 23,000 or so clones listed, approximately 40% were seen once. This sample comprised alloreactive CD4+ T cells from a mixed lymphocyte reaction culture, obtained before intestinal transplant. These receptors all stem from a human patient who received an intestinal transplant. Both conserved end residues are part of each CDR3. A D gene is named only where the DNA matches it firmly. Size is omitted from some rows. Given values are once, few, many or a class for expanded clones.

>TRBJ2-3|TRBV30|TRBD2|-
CAWRPTVGRGVTDTQYF
TGTGCCTGGCGCCCCACAGTCGGGCGGGGGGTAACAGATACGCAGTATTTT
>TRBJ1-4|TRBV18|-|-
CASSPENIATNEKLFF
TGTGCCAGCTCACCGGAGAATATTGCAACTAATGAAAAACTGTTTTTT
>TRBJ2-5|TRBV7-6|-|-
CASSSQTGLYETQYF
TGTGCCAGCAGCTCTCAGACAGGATTGTACGAGACCCAGTACTTC
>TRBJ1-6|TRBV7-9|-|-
CASSLELGVGNSPLHF
TGTGCCAGCAGCTTAGAGCTAGGGGTCGGTAATTCACCCCTCCACTTT
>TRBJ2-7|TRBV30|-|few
CAWSLQGYEQYF
TGTGCCTGGAGTCTACAGGGCTACGAGCAGTACTTC
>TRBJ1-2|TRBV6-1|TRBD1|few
CASRGQGAASGYTF
TGTGCCAGCAGGGGACAGGGTGCGGCATCGGGCTACACCTTC
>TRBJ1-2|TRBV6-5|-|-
CASSYRGGYTF
TGTGCCAGCAGTTACCGGGGTGGCTACACCTTC
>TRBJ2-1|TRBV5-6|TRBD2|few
CASSLTVTSGRDEQFF
TGTGCCAGCAGCTTGACTGTAACTAGCGGGAGGGATGAGCAGTTCTTC
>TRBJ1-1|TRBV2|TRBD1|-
CASRWTGMNTEAFF
TGTGCCAGCAGATGGACAGGTATGAACACTGAAGCTTTCTTT
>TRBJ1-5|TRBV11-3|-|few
CASSLDSKNFYSNQPQHF
TGTGCCAGCAGCTTAGATTCTAAGAACTTCTATAGCAATCAGCCCCAGCATTTT